This T cell receptor beta chain was identified in a study of blood T cell repertoires in COVID-19. On the study more broadly: Sites across the United States, Italy and Spain contributed samples from acute and convalescent COVID-19.

J lost 2 bases, V lost 2 bases, and 2 bases had no gene match. The CDR3 is made up of 15 amino acids. The germline V gene has CDR1 LNHDA and CDR2 SQIVND (reference sequence). The repertoire was sequenced with immunoSEQ multiplex PCR; TCRdb's copy has only in-frame clones and lacks some. This sample has 100,000 to 150,000 clones, with about 81% found just once. This sequence originates from a man aged 25-45 years with COVID-19, enrolled during active disease. This chain uses TRBV19 with TRBJ1-3; 8 nucleotides agree with TRBD1. The specimen sequenced was peripheral blood. Here the CDR3 DNA reads TGTGCCAGTAGTATACTACAGGGGGCTGGAAACACCATATATTTT. Its translation: CASSILQGAGNTIYF.